This TCR beta chain was sequenced during a study of control samples from healthy donors and cancer patients. Sequencing was performed with immunoSEQ multiplex PCR; in TCRdb, only in-frame clones are kept and a portion is missing. The profile shows approximately 210,000 clones, about 91% of them singletons. From germline, CDR1 is SEHNR and CDR2 FQNEAQ (reference sequence). This CDR3 comprises 14 residues. The V and J ends lost 4 bases and 2 bases respectively, with 12 bases between them. Input material: blood. The chain carries TRBV7-9 and TRBJ2-7, with D hard to call. The TCR originated in a man aged 25 to 45 in good health. CDR3 residues: CASSSDGVPYEQYF. CDR3 sequence (DNA): TGTGCCAGCAGCTCGGACGGAGTGCCCTACGAGCAGTACTTC.